A single sample gave rise to the 5 T cell receptor beta chains below, sequenced in a study of blood T cell repertoires in COVID-19 (dated by TCRdb to the early 2020s). The library came from the immunoSEQ multiplex PCR assay. TCRdb took over this immuneACCESS table, retaining in-frame rearrangements with V and J assigned. Such tables are incomplete; in checked studies, under half of the missing clones stem from an unresolved V gene, and the remainder is unexplained. The sample contains a few hundred thousand clones, around 87% of them found a single time. The ten largest account for about 2% of the sample. The sample consisted of peripheral blood. The receptors were sampled from a man younger than 30 with active or convalescent COVID-19.

The chain joins TRBV7-2 to TRBJ2-5; possibly TRBD2 for D (6 bases). The germline V gene has CDR1 SGHTA and CDR2 FQGNSA. The CDR3 is 14 amino acids. V was clipped by 3 bases and J by 1 base, with 9 bases between them. The CDR3 DNA follows: TGTGCCAGCAGCTTCGGGGGTTTCCAAGAGACCCAGTACTTC. Translation gives CASSFGGFQETQYF.

This clone was observed once. This chain connects TRBV28 to TRBJ2-1; 9 nucleotides line up with TRBD2. This CDR3 region has 14 residues. With V trimmed by 7 bases and J by 2 bases, 3 bases remained unmatched. Germline-derived CDR1 and CDR2 are MDHEN and SYDVKM. CDR3 amino acids: CASTSGVPYNEQFF. The CDR3, as DNA: TGTGCCAGCACTAGCGGGGTCCCCTACAATGAGCAGTTCTTC.

The genes are TRBV5-8 and TRBJ1-6; 9 bases match TRBD1. Germline CDR1 and CDR2: SGHTS and YDEGEE. The CDR3 has 19 amino acids. V lost 4 bases to trimming and J lost 10 bases; unmatched junction nucleotides: 21. The CDR3 DNA sequence: TGTGCCAGCAGCGCAGATCTTAGGTCCGGGACAGGGTTCTTCTCACCCCTCCACTTT. It translates to CASSADLRSGTGFFSPLHF.

V is TRBV6-2 or TRBV6-3 and J is TRBJ1-2; D perhaps matches TRBD1 (6 bases). Trimming removed 2 bases at V and 3 bases at J, with 13 bases between. This CDR3 is built from 15 residues. Germline CDR1 MNHEY, CDR2 SVGEGT. CDR3 region: CASSYRLDSYYGYTF. CDR3 nucleotides: TGTGCCAGCAGTTACCGGTTGGACAGCTACTATGGCTACACCTTC.

This clone has more than one count but fewer than ten. This rearrangement joins TRBV19 to TRBJ1-2, with 9 positions matching TRBD1. This CDR3 contains 15 residues. Trimming at V came to 5 bases and at J to 3 bases, leaving 7 bases not matched to a gene. In germline, CDR1 is LNHDA, CDR2 SQIVND (reference sequence). This CDR3 reads CASSHPRQGDYGYTF. The DNA for the CDR3 is TGTGCCAGTAGTCACCCGAGACAGGGGGACTATGGCTACACCTTC.